Presented here are 27 T cell receptor beta chains from one specimen sequenced in a study of blood T cells in healthy people across ages (dated by TCRdb to between 2014 and 2016). The method was 5' RACE. Sequencing used an Illumina HiSeq 2500. The second PCR ran for about 6 to 12 cycles and used a J-beta primer mix along with a sample-barcoded 5' primer. In TCRdb, the public reads were trimmed at Q25 with fastp and aligned with MiXCR, with productive beta chains retained. Entries that share a CDR3 protein sequence are merged under the most common genes and DNA. This sample comprises 790,000 or so distinct CDR3 sequences, just over 55% of them detected only once. The ten largest make up more than 25% of the sample. The sequenced sample was blood. These receptors originate from a man between 35 and 55 years old in good health.

V usage is TRBV20-1 and J usage is TRBJ2-3, with D possibly matching TRBD2 (7 bases). Deletions cut 0 bases from V and 4 bases from J, with 14 bases between. The CDR3 is made up of 15 amino acids. Germline V gives CDR1 DFQATT, CDR2 SNEGSKA (reference sequence). The CDR3 nucleotides are TGCAGTGCTAGAGAGTCGAAGGGGGGGGCAGATACGCAGTATTTT. Translating it yields CSARESKGGADTQYF.

This rearrangement joins TRBV4-3 to TRBJ2-7; D is undetermined. Looked up from germline, CDR1 is LGHNA and CDR2 is YSLEER. The CDR3 consists of 14 residues. V was clipped by 0 bases and J by 2 bases, with 8 bases between them. This CDR3 reads CASSQEGATYEQYF. The CDR3 nucleotides read TGCGCCAGCAGCCAAGAAGGCGCTACCTACGAGCAGTACTTC.

V gene TRBV4-1 combines with J gene TRBJ1-4; no firm D call. V was trimmed by 0 bases and J by 3 bases, leaving 14 bases between them. The CDR3 sequence is 17 residues long. The germline CDR1 and CDR2 sequences are MGHRA and YSYEKL. CDR3 loop: CASSQERYTRSNEKLFF. CDR3 sequence (DNA): TGCGCCAGCAGCCAAGAAAGATACACGCGGTCTAATGAAAAACTGTTTTTT.

CDR3: CASSRRLAGADEQYF. CDR3 bases: TGTGCCAGCAGCAGAAGACTAGCGGGGGCCGACGAGCAGTACTTC. The genes are TRBV3-1 and TRBJ2-7, with 12 bases aligning to TRBD2. Germline values: CDR1 LGHDT, CDR2 YNNKEL (reference sequence). J was trimmed by 5 bases and V by 5 bases; bases with no gene match: 7. This CDR3 region has 15 residues.

The gene calls are TRBV20-1 and TRBJ1-2; D not resolved. The CDR3 sequence is 11 residues long. Germline lookup yields CDR1 DFQATT and CDR2 SNEGSKA (reference sequence). Trimming removed 0 bases at V and 4 bases at J, with 3 bases between. DNA for the CDR3: TGCAGTGCTAGAGAGCTCTATGGCTACACCTTC. The encoded protein is CSARELYGYTF.

This chain joins TRBV28 and TRBJ2-7; D may be TRBD2 (6 bases). Trimming removed 6 bases at V and 2 bases at J, with 11 bases between. The CDR3 length is 13 residues. CDR1 and CDR2 from the germline V gene are MDHEN and SYDVKM. The CDR3 is CASSNRRAYEQYF. The CDR3, as DNA: TGTGCCAGCAGCAACCGGAGGGCCTACGAGCAGTACTTC.

The rearrangement uses TRBV9 and TRBJ2-2; D remains ambiguous. With 1 base removed from V and 3 bases from J, the gap between germline ends came to 16 bases. Germline V gene data show CDR1 as SGDLS and CDR2 as YYNGEE. There are 17 residues in the CDR3. In DNA form, the CDR3 reads TGTGCCAGCAGCGTAAATTCAAGGGTACTGGACACCGGGGAGCTGTTTTTT. Its protein product is CASSVNSRVLDTGELFF.

The rearrangement uses TRBV7-9 and TRBJ1-6; D remains ambiguous. The CDR3 covers 13 residues. CDR1 is SEHNR, CDR2 FQNEAQ, per germline (reference sequence). Trimming removed 6 bases from V and 8 bases from J, with 11 bases in between. Here the CDR3 reads CASSPLRDSPLHF. The CDR3, as DNA: TGTGCCAGCAGTCCCCTTCGGGATTCACCCCTCCACTTT.

The rearrangement uses TRBV5-1 and TRBJ2-3; 9 bases agree with TRBD1. Looked up from germline, CDR1 is SGHRS and CDR2 is YFSETQ. The CDR3 is made up of 17 amino acids. V shed 4 bases and J 3 bases; nucleotides not matched to a gene: 12. CDR3 loop: CASSQSSPGTGTDTQYF. DNA of the CDR3: TGCGCCAGCAGCCAAAGTTCACCCGGGACAGGGACAGATACGCAGTATTTT. The whole variable domain, remainder taken from reference TRBV5-1 and TRBJ2-3, is KAGVTQTPRYLIKTRGQQVTLSCSPISGHRSVSWYQQTPGQGLQFLFEYFSETQRNKGNFPGRFSGRQFSNSRSEMNVSTLELGDSALYLCASSQSSPGTGTDTQYFGPGTRLTVL.

This clonotype came up a few times. The genes are TRBV7-9 and TRBJ1-6, with D maybe TRBD1 (6 bases). The CDR3 spans 15 residues. The ends were cut back, 3 bases at V and 7 bases at J, with 13 bases in the middle. Germline V gene sequence: CDR1 SEHNR, CDR2 FQNEAQ (reference sequence). CDR3 sequence: CASSFDRTDNSPLHF. The DNA for the CDR3 is TGTGCCAGCAGCTTTGATAGGACAGACAATTCACCCCTCCACTTT.

The chain links TRBV20-1 to TRBJ2-1; 8 bases match TRBD1. Gene TRBJ2-7 matches the end of the DNA better, so the J call may be wrong. The CDR3 totals 14 residues. Germline V gene data show CDR1 as DFQATT and CDR2 as SNEGSKA (reference sequence). The CDR3 spells CSASSGQAYNEQYF. For the CDR3, the DNA is TGCAGTGCTAGTTCGGGACAGGCATACAATGAGCAGTACTTC.

This clonotype was counted only a few times. This chain connects TRBV28 to TRBJ2-1; 7 bases map to TRBD2. Germline V gives CDR1 MDHEN, CDR2 SYDVKM. The CDR3 contains 12 residues. The trim removed 8 bases at V and 8 bases at J, leaving 6 bases unmatched. In nucleotides, the CDR3 is TGTGCCAGCGTTACGGGGGGACATGAGCAGTTCTTC. It codes for CASVTGGHEQFF.

This clonotype was counted between two and nine times. The CDR3 DNA sequence: TGTGCCAGCAGCCAAGCCCTAGCGGGGGAAGAGACCCAGTACTTC. As protein: CASSQALAGEETQYF. The chain couples TRBV4-2 to TRBJ2-7; 10 bases align to TRBD2. The J call may be wrong; the DNA end is better matched by TRBJ2-5. The CDR3 covers 15 residues. CDR1 and CDR2 from the germline V gene are LGHNA and YNFKEQ.

Only a few counts were recorded for this clonotype. As DNA, the CDR3 is TGTGCCATCAGTGAACGATGGACAGGGGGCACTGGGGCCAACGTCCTGACTTTC. This sequence encodes CAISERWTGGTGANVLTF. This chain uses TRBV10-3 with TRBJ2-6, with TRBD1 identical over 11 bases. Per germline, CDR1 ENHRY and CDR2 SYGVKD. J gave up 2 bases and V 3 bases, and 6 bases lay outside the gene matches. The CDR3 is 18 amino acids.

The chain has TRBV20-1 and TRBJ1-6; D remains unclear. Germline CDR1 reads DFQATT; CDR2 reads SNEGSKA (reference sequence). Trimming removed 4 bases at V and 10 bases at J, with 11 bases between. The CDR3 totals 12 residues. The CDR3 region is CSAISAGSPLHF. The CDR3 nucleotides read TGCAGTGCTATATCCGCCGGGTCACCCCTCCACTTT.

V and J are TRBV6-1 and TRBJ2-3; 7 positions match TRBD1. The V and J ends lost 4 bases and 3 bases, in that order; junction bases with no gene match: 13. This CDR3 region has 17 residues. Germline V lookup: CDR1 MNHNS, CDR2 SASEGT. The CDR3 spells CASSGLTSGQLTDTQYF. CDR3 bases: TGTGCCAGCAGTGGCCTGACCTCGGGACAGTTAACAGATACGCAGTATTTT.

This sequence joins TRBV9 and TRBJ2-3, with D possibly being TRBD2 (6 bases). This CDR3 contains 15 residues. Germline V lookup: CDR1 SGDLS, CDR2 YYNGEE. V was pared by 0 bases and J by 4 bases, with 12 bases between. The CDR3 sequence is CASSVGSGAADTQYF. The CDR3 DNA sequence: TGTGCCAGCAGCGTAGGATCGGGAGCGGCAGATACGCAGTATTTT.

To note about this clonotype: A junction boundary mismatches the germline segment, possibly from a read error. The rearrangement joins TRBV29-1 to TRBJ1-2; 7 nucleotides match TRBD1. The V gene's germline CDR1 is SQVTM and CDR2 ANQGSEA. The CDR3 runs 13 residues. CDR3 in DNA: TGCAGCGCTGGGGAGGGGGCTAACGATGGCTACACCTTC. Amino acids: CSAGEGANDGYTF.

The chain joins TRBV20-1 to TRBJ2-5, with TRBD2 matching over 7 bases. Germline trimming cut 2 bases from V and 4 bases from J; bases unmatched to any gene: 7. CDR3 length equals 14 residues. The germline V gene has CDR1 DFQATT and CDR2 SNEGSKA (reference sequence). The CDR3 DNA reads as TGCAGTGCTAGACCGCCGGGACTACGAGAGACCCAGTACTTC. This translates into CSARPPGLRETQYF.

The V and J genes are TRBV5-4 and TRBJ1-4; a weak D match, TRBD1 (5 bases). This CDR3 has 13 residues. From germline, CDR1 is SGHNT and CDR2 YYREEE (reference sequence). The V and J ends lost 6 bases and 4 bases respectively, with 10 bases between them. Written as DNA, the CDR3 is TGTGCCAGCAAGGGACCGCATAATGAAAAACTGTTTTTT. Translating it yields CASKGPHNEKLFF.

Points on this clonotype: At one end, the junction sequence differs from germline, possibly due to a read error. V and J are TRBV6-2 or TRBV6-3 and TRBJ1-1; D ambiguous. Per germline, CDR1 MNHEY and CDR2 SVGEGT. This CDR3 spans 13 amino acids. The CDR3 nucleotides read TGTGCCAGCAGTCACTCCGTATACACTGAAGCTTTCTTT. Its protein product is CASSHSVYTEAFF.

This chain joins TRBV20-1 and TRBJ2-3; 7 bases agree with TRBD1. V lost 2 bases and J lost 3; bases outside the gene matches: 8. Germline V gives CDR1 DFQATT, CDR2 SNEGSKA (reference sequence). This CDR3 comprises 15 residues. This chain's CDR3 is CSARPGTGVTDTQYF. The DNA of the CDR3 is TGCAGTGCTAGACCGGGAACAGGGGTAACAGATACGCAGTATTTT.

The chain joins TRBV10-3 to TRBJ2-3, with D possibly matching TRBD2 (6 bases). This CDR3 region has 13 residues. With 6 bases removed from V and 1 base from J, the gap between germline ends came to 8 bases. CDR1 and CDR2 from the germline V gene are ENHRY and SYGVKD. The CDR3 region has the DNA TGTGCCATCAGAGCGGGCCGCACAGATACGCAGTATTTT. Translation: CAIRAGRTDTQYF.

This chain links TRBV20-1 with TRBJ2-3; 8 bases fit TRBD2. V lost 6 bases and J lost 5; bases outside the gene matches: 7. The CDR3 length is 13 residues. The V gene's germline CDR1 is DFQATT and CDR2 SNEGSKA (reference sequence). Written as DNA, the CDR3 is TGCAGTGCCCCGGGACTAGTTCGAGATACGCAGTATTTT. Amino acid sequence: CSAPGLVRDTQYF.

The rearrangement uses TRBV29-1 and TRBJ2-4; no firm D call. V lost 3 bases and J lost 14, with 14 bases in between. Germline V gives CDR1 SQVTM, CDR2 ANQGSEA. This CDR3 is 11 amino acids long. CDR3 residues: CSVELRQEKYF. Written as DNA, the CDR3 is TGCAGCGTTGAGCTAAGGCAGGAAAAGTACTTC.

The chain couples TRBV27 to TRBJ2-7, with 10 bases that match TRBD1. Germline assignment: CDR1 MNHEY and CDR2 SMNVEV (reference sequence). The CDR3 is 18 residues long. V dropped 5 bases and J dropped 0; count of bases not matched to a gene: 13. The CDR3 nucleotides are TGTGCCAGCAGTGGAGGGACAGGGGAGTGGTCCCTCTCCTACGAGCAGTACTTC. It translates to CASSGGTGEWSLSYEQYF.

The CDR3 coding sequence is TGTGCCAGCACCCTGGGGCACAATGAGCAGTTCTTC. It specifies CASTLGHNEQFF. The chain carries TRBV6-1 and TRBJ2-1, with D perhaps TRBD1 (5 bases). The germline V gene has CDR1 MNHNS and CDR2 SASEGT. The CDR3 runs 12 residues. Trimming shortened V by 7 bases and J by 5 bases, and 9 bases separated the two germline ends.